Below are 22 T cell receptor beta chains sequenced from a single sample in a study of T cell responses to AZD1222 COVID-19 vaccine. Assay: immunoSEQ multiplex PCR; the TCRdb copy retains only in-frame clones and omits some. This sample yields around 170,000 clones, of which approximately 91% are seen a single time; approximately 1.9% belongs to the top ten. The material sequenced was peripheral blood, taken 28 days after the second AZD1222 dose. The receptors shown here come from an adult who received the AZD1222 COVID-19 vaccine.

J is TRBJ2-1 and V is TRBV29-1, with D unclear. This CDR3 is built from 13 residues. CDR1 is SQVTM and CDR2 is ANQGSEA in the germline V gene. Trimming removed 0 bases from V and 4 bases from J, with 7 bases in between. The CDR3 is CSVEDPDYNEQFF. The CDR3 nucleotides are TGCAGCGTTGAAGATCCGGATTACAATGAGCAGTTCTTC.

This sequence joins TRBV18 and TRBJ1-5, with D uncertain. Germline V lookup: CDR1 KGHSH, CDR2 LQKENI. The length of the CDR3 is 13 residues. Deletions cut 5 bases from V and 1 base from J, with 6 bases between. CDR3 loop: CASSSDSNQPQHF. CDR3 coding DNA: TGTGCCAGCTCATCGGACAGCAATCAGCCCCAGCATTTT.

The gene calls are TRBV4-2 and TRBJ1-4; 8 bases align to TRBD1. After removal of 2 bases from V and 6 bases from J, the junction contained 8 bases not matched to a gene. This CDR3 is 16 amino acids long. The germline CDR1 and CDR2 sequences are LGHNA and YNFKEQ. The chain's CDR3 is CASSQTPGTGDEKLFF. DNA for the CDR3: TGTGCCAGCAGCCAAACCCCCGGGACAGGAGATGAAAAACTGTTTTTT.

The chain couples TRBV27 to TRBJ2-5; the D gene could be TRBD1 or TRBD2 (5 bases each). Germline V gene lookup returns CDR1 MNHEY and CDR2 SMNVEV (reference sequence). With 1 base removed from V and 3 bases from J, the gap between germline ends came to 15 bases. The CDR3 is 16 residues long. CDR3 sequence: CASSLYGRGVKETQYF. The DNA of the CDR3 is TGTGCCAGCAGTTTATACGGCAGAGGGGTGAAAGAGACCCAGTACTTC.

In DNA form, the CDR3 reads TGTGCCAGCAGCCAAAAACTAGCGGGAGGCTACGAGCAGTACTTC. Amino acid sequence: CASSQKLAGGYEQYF. J is TRBJ2-7 and V is TRBV14; 12 bases align to TRBD2. The CDR3 spans 15 residues. V lost 2 bases, J lost 3 bases, and 2 bases stayed unmatched. Germline V gene lookup returns CDR1 SGHDN and CDR2 FVKESK.

V gene TRBV7-9 combines with J gene TRBJ2-7, with D maybe TRBD1 (6 bases). V dropped 4 bases and J dropped 3 bases, with 22 bases sitting between them. Germline V lookup: CDR1 SEHNR, CDR2 FQNEAQ (reference sequence). The CDR3 length is 17 residues. The CDR3 loop is CASSSAIAVGGNYEQYF. CDR3 in DNA: TGTGCCAGCAGCTCAGCGATTGCGGTAGGGGGAAACTACGAGCAGTACTTC. The complete variable domain, with remaining parts taken from reference TRBV7-9 and TRBJ2-7, reads DTGVSQNPRHKITKRGQNVTFRCDPISEHNRLYWYRQTLGQGPEFLTYFQNEAQLEKSRLLSDRFSAERPKGSFSTLEIQRTEQGDSAMYLCASSSAIAVGGNYEQYFGPGTRLTVT.

This chain links TRBV4-1 with TRBJ2-5; D ambiguous. Germline V gene data show CDR1 as MGHRA and CDR2 as YSYEKL. The CDR3 totals 16 residues. V shed 1 base and J shed 1 base, with 13 bases lying between them. The CDR3 coding sequence is TGCGCCAGCAGCCAAGGGCCAATGGGCCTCCAAGAGACCCAGTACTTC. This sequence encodes CASSQGPMGLQETQYF.

J is TRBJ2-5 and V is TRBV5-6; 10 nucleotides agree with TRBD1. Germline lookup yields CDR1 SGHDT and CDR2 YYEEEE. Germline trimming cut 4 bases from V and 5 bases from J; bases unmatched to any gene: 5. The CDR3 covers 14 residues. The CDR3 is CASSVTGGWETQYF. Here the CDR3 DNA reads TGTGCCAGCAGCGTGACAGGGGGCTGGGAGACCCAGTACTTC. Supplemented by reference TRBV5-6 and TRBJ2-5, the full variable domain reads DAGVTQSPTHLIKTRGQQVTLRCSPKSGHDTVSWYQQALGQGPQFIFQYYEEEERQRGNFPDRFSGHQFPNYSSELNVNALLLGDSALYLCASSVTGGWETQYFGPGTRLLVL.

J is TRBJ2-3 and V is TRBV7-2, with D unclear. The ends were cut back, 5 bases at V and 2 bases at J, with 2 bases in the middle. Germline V gene sequence: CDR1 SGHTA, CDR2 FQGNSA. The length of the CDR3 is 11 residues. CDR3 in amino acids: CASSPTDTQYF. In DNA, the CDR3 is TGTGCCAGCAGCCCCACAGATACGCAGTATTTT. Variable domain in full (rest from reference TRBV7-2 and TRBJ2-3): GAGVSQSPSNKVTEKGKDVELRCDPISGHTALYWYRQSLGQGLEFLIYFQGNSAPDKSGLPSDRFSAERTGGSVSTLTIQRTQQEDSAVYLCASSPTDTQYFGPGTRLTVL.

This clone was seen more than once but under ten times. The chain uses TRBV5-4 and TRBJ2-1, with 10 bases aligning to TRBD1. The J segment lost 2 bases and the V segment lost 4 bases, leaving 6 bases of the junction unmatched. Per the germline V gene, CDR1 is SGHNT and CDR2 is YYREEE (reference sequence). The CDR3 is made up of 16 amino acids. The CDR3 DNA follows: TGTGCCAGCAGCCCAGGACAGGGGGGGACCTACAATGAGCAGTTCTTC. This gives the protein CASSPGQGGTYNEQFF.

The chain joins TRBV9 to TRBJ2-2; D is perhaps TRBD1 or TRBD2 (6 bases each). The CDR3 has 16 amino acids. Germline CDR1 and CDR2: SGDLS and YYNGEE. V was clipped by 0 bases and J by 4 bases, with 13 bases between them. CDR3 loop: CASSVVGGLGTGELFF. CDR3 DNA: TGTGCCAGCAGCGTAGTAGGGGGGCTGGGCACCGGGGAGCTGTTTTTT.

The chain has TRBV19 and TRBJ2-5; the D gene is possibly TRBD2 (6 bases). CDR3 length: 13 amino acids. Germline V lookup: CDR1 LNHDA, CDR2 SQIVND (reference sequence). Trimming took 5 bases from V and 5 from J, leaving 12 bases between them. CDR3 DNA: TGTGCCAGTAGTCATCGGGGGTTCGAGACCCAGTACTTC. As protein: CASSHRGFETQYF.

The chain employs TRBV11-2 and TRBJ1-1, with D perhaps TRBD1 (6 bases). V was pared by 1 base and J by 4 bases, with 10 bases between. This CDR3 is built from 14 residues. CDR1 is SGHAT and CDR2 is FQNNGV in the germline V gene. The CDR3 spells CASSLVGRGTEAFF. The CDR3 DNA sequence: TGTGCCAGCAGCTTAGTTGGCAGGGGCACTGAAGCTTTCTTT. The full variable domain, its missing parts supplied by reference TRBV11-2 and TRBJ1-1, is EAGVAQSPRYKIIEKRQSVAFWCNPISGHATLYWYQQILGQGPKLLIQFQNNGVVDDSQLPKDRFSAERLKGVDSTLKIQPAKLEDSAVYLCASSLVGRGTEAFFGQGTRLTVV.

The CDR3 region is CASSYENIQYF. The CDR3 nucleotides are TGTGCCAGCAGCTACGAAAACATTCAGTACTTC. V gene TRBV7-9 combines with J gene TRBJ2-4; D gene ambiguous. The CDR3 extends over 11 amino acids. With 4 bases removed from V and 5 bases from J, the gap between germline ends came to 3 bases. The germline V gene encodes CDR1 SEHNR and CDR2 FQNEAQ (reference sequence).

The chain employs TRBV10-1 and TRBJ2-3; 9 bases fit TRBD2. This CDR3 contains 17 residues. Germline CDR1 and CDR2: WNHNN and SYGVQD (reference sequence). With 2 bases clipped from V and 3 bases from J, the junction kept 9 bases outside the gene matches. The CDR3 coding sequence is TGCGCCAGCAGTGAGGATACCTTAGCGGGAGTAACAGATACGCAGTATTTT. Its protein product is CASSEDTLAGVTDTQYF.

This chain joins TRBV7-9 and TRBJ1-2; no definite D call. The germline gives CDR1 SEHNR, CDR2 FQNEAQ (reference sequence). With 0 bases removed from V and 2 bases from J, the gap between germline ends came to 7 bases. The CDR3 consists of 14 residues. The chain's CDR3 is CASSLAGTNYGYTF. CDR3 in DNA: TGTGCCAGCAGCTTAGCGGGCACGAACTATGGCTACACCTTC.

The chain recombines TRBV20-1 with TRBJ1-3; 11 nucleotides align to TRBD1. J lost 0 bases, V lost 3 bases, and 4 bases had no gene match. CDR3 length equals 16 residues. Looked up from germline, CDR1 is DFQATT and CDR2 is SNEGSKA (reference sequence). CDR3 in DNA: TGCAGTGCTAGTCAAGGACAGGGGGCCTCTGGAAACACCATATATTTT. The encoded protein is CSASQGQGASGNTIYF.

The genes are TRBV5-1 and TRBJ1-4; no firm D call. The CDR3 is made up of 15 amino acids. Trimming pared 2 bases from V and 0 bases from J, leaving 8 bases between. Germline values: CDR1 SGHRS, CDR2 YFSETQ. This CDR3 is CASSFRTATNEKLFF. The CDR3 coding sequence is TGCGCCAGCAGCTTTCGCACAGCAACTAATGAAAAACTGTTTTTT. Full variable domain (missing parts from reference TRBV5-1 and TRBJ1-4): KAGVTQTPRYLIKTRGQQVTLSCSPISGHRSVSWYQQTPGQGLQFLFEYFSETQRNKGNFPGRFSGRQFSNSRSEMNVSTLELGDSALYLCASSFRTATNEKLFFGSGTQLSVL.

This clone was counted a single time. The chain links TRBV7-3 to TRBJ2-1; perhaps D is TRBD1 or TRBD2 (5 bases each). This CDR3 comprises 16 residues. Germline CDR1 reads SGHTA; CDR2 reads FQGTGA. V shed 3 bases and J shed 4 bases, with 16 bases lying between them. CDR3 protein: CASSLVTGTPYNEQFF. CDR3 nucleotides: TGTGCCAGCAGCTTGGTAACCGGGACCCCATACAATGAGCAGTTCTTC.

The chain couples TRBV13 to TRBJ2-1; the D gene could be TRBD1 or TRBD2 (5 bases each). Trimming pared 2 bases from V and 7 bases from J, leaving 12 bases between. Looked up from germline, CDR1 is PRHDT and CDR2 is FYEKMQ (reference sequence). The length of the CDR3 is 14 residues. The CDR3 reads CASSLQGPRNEQFF. CDR3 bases: TGTGCCAGCAGCTTACAGGGACCTCGGAATGAGCAGTTCTTC.

CDR3 coding DNA: TGTGCCAGCACCGGTCGCGGCTATGGCTACACCTTC. Amino acid sequence: CASTGRGYGYTF. The V and J genes are TRBV28 and TRBJ1-2; unclear D gene. Germline V lookup: CDR1 MDHEN, CDR2 SYDVKM. The V end was cut by 7 bases, the J end by 4 bases, with 10 bases between. The CDR3 extends over 12 amino acids.

For the CDR3, the DNA is TGTGCCAGCAGCCGGACAGGGGGCGGTGAAAAACTGTTTTTT. Its protein product is CASSRTGGGEKLFF. This chain uses TRBV5-4 with TRBJ1-4; 11 bases align to TRBD1. Germline CDR1 reads SGHNT; CDR2 reads YYREEE (reference sequence). The CDR3 totals 14 residues. The V and J ends lost 4 bases and 7 bases, in that order; junction bases with no gene match: 3.